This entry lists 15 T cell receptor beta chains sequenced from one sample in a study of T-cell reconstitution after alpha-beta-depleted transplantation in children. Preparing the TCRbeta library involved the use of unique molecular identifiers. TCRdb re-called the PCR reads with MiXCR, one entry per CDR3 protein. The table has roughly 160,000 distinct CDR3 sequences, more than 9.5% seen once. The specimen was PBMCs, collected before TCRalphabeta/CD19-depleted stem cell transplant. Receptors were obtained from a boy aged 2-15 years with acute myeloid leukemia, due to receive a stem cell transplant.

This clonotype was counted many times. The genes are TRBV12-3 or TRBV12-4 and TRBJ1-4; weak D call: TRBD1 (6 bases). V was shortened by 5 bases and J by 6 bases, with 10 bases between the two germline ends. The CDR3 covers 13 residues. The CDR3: CASSGQIYEKLFF. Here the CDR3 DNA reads TGTGCCAGCAGTGGACAGATTTATGAAAAACTGTTTTTT.

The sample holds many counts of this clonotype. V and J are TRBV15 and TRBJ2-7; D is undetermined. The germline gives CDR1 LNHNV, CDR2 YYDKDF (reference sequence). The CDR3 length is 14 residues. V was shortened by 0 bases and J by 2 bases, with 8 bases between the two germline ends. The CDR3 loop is CATSRDSAAYEQYV. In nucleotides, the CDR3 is TGTGCCACCAGCAGAGATTCGGCGGCCTACGAGCAGTACGTC.

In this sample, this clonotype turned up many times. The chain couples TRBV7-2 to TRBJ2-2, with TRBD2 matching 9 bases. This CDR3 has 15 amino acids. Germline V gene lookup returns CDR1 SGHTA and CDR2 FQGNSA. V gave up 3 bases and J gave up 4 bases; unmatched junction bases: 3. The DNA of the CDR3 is TGTGCCAGCAGCTTCTCTAGCGGGATCACCGGGGAGCTGTTTTTT. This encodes CASSFSSGITGELFF. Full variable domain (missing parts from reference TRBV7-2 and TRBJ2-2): GAGVSQSPSNKVTEKGKDVELRCDPISGHTALYWYRQSLGQGLEFLIYFQGNSAPDKSGLPSDRFSAERTGGSVSTLTIQRTQQEDSAVYLCASSFSSGITGELFFGEGSRLTVL.

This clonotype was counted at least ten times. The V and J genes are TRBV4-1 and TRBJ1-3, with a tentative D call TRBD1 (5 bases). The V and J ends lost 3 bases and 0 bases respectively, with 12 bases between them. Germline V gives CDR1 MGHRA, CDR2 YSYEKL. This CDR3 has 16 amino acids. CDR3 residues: CASSQEGRYSGNTIYF. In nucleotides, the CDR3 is TGCGCCAGCAGCCAGGAGGGACGGTACTCTGGAAACACCATATATTTT.

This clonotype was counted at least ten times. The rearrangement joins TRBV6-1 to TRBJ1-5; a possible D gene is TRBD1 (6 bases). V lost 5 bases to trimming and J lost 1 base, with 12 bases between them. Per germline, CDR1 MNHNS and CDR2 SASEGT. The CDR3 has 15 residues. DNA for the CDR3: TGTGCCAGCAGTAGAAACAGGGAGAGCAATCAGCCCCAGCATTTT. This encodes CASSRNRESNQPQHF.

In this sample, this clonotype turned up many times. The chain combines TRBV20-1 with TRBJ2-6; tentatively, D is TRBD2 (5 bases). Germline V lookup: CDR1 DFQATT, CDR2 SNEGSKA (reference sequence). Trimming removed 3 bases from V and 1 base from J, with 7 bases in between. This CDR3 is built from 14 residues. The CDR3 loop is CSASGDSGANVLTF. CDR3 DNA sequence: TGCAGTGCTAGCGGGGATTCTGGGGCCAACGTCCTGACTTTC.

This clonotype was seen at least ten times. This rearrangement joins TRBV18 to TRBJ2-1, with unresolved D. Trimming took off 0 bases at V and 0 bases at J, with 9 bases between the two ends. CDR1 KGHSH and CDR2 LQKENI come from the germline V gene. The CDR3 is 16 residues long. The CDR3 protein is CASSPPHRSSYNEQFF. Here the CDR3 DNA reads TGTGCCAGCTCACCACCCCACCGAAGCTCCTACAATGAGCAGTTCTTC.

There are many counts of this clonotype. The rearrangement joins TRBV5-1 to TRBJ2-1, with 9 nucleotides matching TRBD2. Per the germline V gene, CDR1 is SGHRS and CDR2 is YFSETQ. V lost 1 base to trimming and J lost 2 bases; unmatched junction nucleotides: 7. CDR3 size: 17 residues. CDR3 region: CASSLSNAGGPYNEQFF. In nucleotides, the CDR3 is TGCGCCAGCAGCTTGTCTAACGCGGGGGGGCCCTACAATGAGCAGTTCTTC.

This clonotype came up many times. The CDR3 reads CAWRQRGAHYGYTF. As DNA, the CDR3 is TGTGCCTGGAGGCAAAGAGGGGCACACTATGGCTACACCTTC. This sequence joins TRBV30 and TRBJ1-2; possibly TRBD1 for D (5 bases). V lost 3 bases, J lost 3 bases, and 14 bases lay in between. The CDR3 is 14 residues long. CDR1 GTSNPN and CDR2 SVGIG come from the germline V gene (reference sequence).

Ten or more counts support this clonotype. CDR3 in DNA: TGTGCCAGCAGTTGGACTAGTACCTACGAGCAGTACTTC. It codes for CASSWTSTYEQYF. The chain has TRBV27 and TRBJ2-7; 7 bases align to TRBD2. In germline, CDR1 is MNHEY, CDR2 SMNVEV (reference sequence). The trim removed 4 bases at V and 2 bases at J, leaving 2 bases unmatched. There are 13 residues in the CDR3.

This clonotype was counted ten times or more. The CDR3, as DNA: TGTGCCAGCAGGTGGACAGGGGGCTTAAGTGAGCAGTTCTTC. The encoded protein is CASRWTGGLSEQFF. The chain recombines TRBV6-5 with TRBJ2-1; 11 bases align to TRBD1. There are 14 residues in the CDR3. Germline trimming cut 6 bases from V and 9 bases from J; bases unmatched to any gene: 7. The V gene's germline CDR1 is MNHEY and CDR2 SVGAGI.

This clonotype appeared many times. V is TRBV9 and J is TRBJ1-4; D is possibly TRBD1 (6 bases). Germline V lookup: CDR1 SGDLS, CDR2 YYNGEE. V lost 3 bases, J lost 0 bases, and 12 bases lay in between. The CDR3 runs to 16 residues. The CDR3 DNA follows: TGTGCCAGCAGCGACGGGACACTTGCAACTAATGAAAAACTGTTTTTT. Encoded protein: CASSDGTLATNEKLFF. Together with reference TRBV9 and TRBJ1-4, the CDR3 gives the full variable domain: DSGVTQTPKHLITATGQRVTLRCSPRSGDLSVYWYQQSLDQGLQFLIQYYNGEERAKGNILERFSAQQFPDLHSELNLSSLELGDSALYFCASSDGTLATNEKLFFGSGTQLSVL.

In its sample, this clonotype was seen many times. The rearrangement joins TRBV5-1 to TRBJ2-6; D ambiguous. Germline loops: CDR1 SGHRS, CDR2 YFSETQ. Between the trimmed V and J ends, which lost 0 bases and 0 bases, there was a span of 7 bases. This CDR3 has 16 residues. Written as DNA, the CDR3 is TGCGCCAGCAGCTTGGGACACAGCTCTGGGGCCAACGTCCTGACTTTC. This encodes CASSLGHSSGANVLTF.

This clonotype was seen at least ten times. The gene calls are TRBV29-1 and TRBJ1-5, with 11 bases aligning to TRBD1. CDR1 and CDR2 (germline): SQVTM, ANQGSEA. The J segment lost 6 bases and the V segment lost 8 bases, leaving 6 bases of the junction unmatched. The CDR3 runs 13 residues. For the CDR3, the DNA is TGCAGCACGGGACAGGGGGAGGGTCAGCCCCAGCATTTT. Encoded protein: CSTGQGEGQPQHF. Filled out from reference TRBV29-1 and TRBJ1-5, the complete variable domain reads SAVISQKPSRDICQRGTSLTIQCQVDSQVTMMFWYRQQPGQSLTLIATANQGSEATYESGFVIDKFPISRPNLTFSTLTVSNMSPEDSSIYLCSTGQGEGQPQHFGDGTRLSIL.

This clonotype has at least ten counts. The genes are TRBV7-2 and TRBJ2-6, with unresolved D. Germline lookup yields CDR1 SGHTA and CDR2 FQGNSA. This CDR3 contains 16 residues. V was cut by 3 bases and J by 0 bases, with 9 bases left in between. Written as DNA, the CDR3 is TGTGCCAGCAGCTTTTTCAGGAGCTCTGGGGCCAACGTCCTGACTTTC. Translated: CASSFFRSSGANVLTF. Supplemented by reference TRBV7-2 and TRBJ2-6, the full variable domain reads GAGVSQSPSNKVTEKGKDVELRCDPISGHTALYWYRQSLGQGLEFLIYFQGNSAPDKSGLPSDRFSAERTGGSVSTLTIQRTQQEDSAVYLCASSFFRSSGANVLTFGAGSRLTVL.